The T cell receptor (beta chain) under discussion was sequenced for a study of human T cells and chemical hapten exposure. The time point: pre-sensitization, week 0. Treatment indicated: therapeutic diphenylcyclopropenone sensitization with weekly scalp DPC. Patch tests were applied only after blood draws. Germline V gene lookup returns CDR1 SGHDT and CDR2 YYEEEE. The CDR3 has 15 residues. The V end was cut by 0 bases, the J end by 14 bases, with 21 bases between. TCRdb analysed the RACE reads with MiXCR anew, one entry per CDR3 protein. The top ten hold roughly 1.2% of the sample, which has 250,000 or so distinct CDR3 sequences, almost 8% seen once.

This sample comprised whole blood, obtained in connection with sensitization to the hapten diphenylcyclopropenone (DPC). This sequence originates from a man younger than 35 with alopecia areata. Some clones in this sample may be carry-over from other donors' samples. This rearrangement joins TRBV5-6 to TRBJ2-4; possible D gene TRBD2, 6 bases. CDR3 amino acids: CASSLETGRGIPEYF. CDR3 nucleotides: TGTGCCAGCAGCTTGGAAACCGGGAGAGGAATTCCGGAGTACTTC.